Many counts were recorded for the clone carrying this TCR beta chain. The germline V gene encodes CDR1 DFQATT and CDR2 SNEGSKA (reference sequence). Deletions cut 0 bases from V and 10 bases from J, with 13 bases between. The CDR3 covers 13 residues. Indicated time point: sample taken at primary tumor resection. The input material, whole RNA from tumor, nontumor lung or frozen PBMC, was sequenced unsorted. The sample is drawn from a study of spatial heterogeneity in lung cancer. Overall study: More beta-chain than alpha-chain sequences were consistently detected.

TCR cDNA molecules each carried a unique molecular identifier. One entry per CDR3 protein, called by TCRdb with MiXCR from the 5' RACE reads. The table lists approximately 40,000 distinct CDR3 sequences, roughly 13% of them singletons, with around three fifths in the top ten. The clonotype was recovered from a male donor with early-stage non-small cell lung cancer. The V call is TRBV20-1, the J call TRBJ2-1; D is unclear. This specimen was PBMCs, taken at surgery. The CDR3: CSARDGPDGEQFF. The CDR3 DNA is TGCAGTGCTAGAGATGGCCCTGACGGGGAGCAGTTCTTC.